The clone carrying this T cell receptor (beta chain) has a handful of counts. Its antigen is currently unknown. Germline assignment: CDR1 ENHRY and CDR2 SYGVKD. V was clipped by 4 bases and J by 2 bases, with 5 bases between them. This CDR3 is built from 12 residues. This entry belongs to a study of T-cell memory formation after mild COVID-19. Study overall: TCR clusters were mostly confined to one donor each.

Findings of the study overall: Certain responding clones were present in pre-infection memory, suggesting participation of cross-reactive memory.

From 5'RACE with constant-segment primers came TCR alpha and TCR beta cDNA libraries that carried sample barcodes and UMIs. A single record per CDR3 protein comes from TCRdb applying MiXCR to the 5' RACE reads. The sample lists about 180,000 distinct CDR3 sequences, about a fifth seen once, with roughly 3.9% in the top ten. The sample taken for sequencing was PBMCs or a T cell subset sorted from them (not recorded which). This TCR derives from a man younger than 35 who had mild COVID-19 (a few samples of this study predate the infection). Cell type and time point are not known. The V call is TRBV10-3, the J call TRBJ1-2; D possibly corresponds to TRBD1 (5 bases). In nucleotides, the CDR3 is TGTGCCATCAGTGGACAGAACTATGGCTACACCTTC. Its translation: CAISGQNYGYTF.